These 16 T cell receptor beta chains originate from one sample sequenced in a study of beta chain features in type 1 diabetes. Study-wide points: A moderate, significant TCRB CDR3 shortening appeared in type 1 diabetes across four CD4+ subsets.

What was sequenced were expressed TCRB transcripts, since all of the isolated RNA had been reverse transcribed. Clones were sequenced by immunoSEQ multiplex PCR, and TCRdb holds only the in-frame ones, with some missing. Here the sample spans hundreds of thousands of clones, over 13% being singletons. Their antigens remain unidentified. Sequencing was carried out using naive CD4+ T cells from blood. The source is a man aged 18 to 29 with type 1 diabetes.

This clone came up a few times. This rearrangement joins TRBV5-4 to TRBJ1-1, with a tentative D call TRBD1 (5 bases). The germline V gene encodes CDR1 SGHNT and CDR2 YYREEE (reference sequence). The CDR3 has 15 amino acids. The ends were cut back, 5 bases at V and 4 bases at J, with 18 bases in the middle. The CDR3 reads CASRPLSQGLTEAFF. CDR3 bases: TGTGCCAGCAGACCATTATCTCAGGGCCTCACTGAAGCTTTCTTT. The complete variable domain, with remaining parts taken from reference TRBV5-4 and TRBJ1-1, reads ETGVTQSPTHLIKTRGQQVTLRCSSQSGHNTVSWYQQALGQGPQFIFQYYREEENGRGNFPPRFSGLQFPNYSSELNVNALELDDSALYLCASRPLSQGLTEAFFGQGTRLTVV.

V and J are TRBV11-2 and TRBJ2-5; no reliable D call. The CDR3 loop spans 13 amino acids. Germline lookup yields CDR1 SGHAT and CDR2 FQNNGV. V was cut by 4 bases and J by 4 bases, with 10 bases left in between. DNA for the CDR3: TGTGCCAGCAGCTCCATTGGACGAGAGACCCAGTACTTC. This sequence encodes CASSSIGRETQYF.

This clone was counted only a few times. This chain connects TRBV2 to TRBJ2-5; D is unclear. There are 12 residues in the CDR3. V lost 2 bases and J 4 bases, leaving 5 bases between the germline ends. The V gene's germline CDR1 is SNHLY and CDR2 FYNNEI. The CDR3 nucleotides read TGTGCCAGCAGTGAAATTAGAGAGACCCAGTACTTC. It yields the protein CASSEIRETQYF.

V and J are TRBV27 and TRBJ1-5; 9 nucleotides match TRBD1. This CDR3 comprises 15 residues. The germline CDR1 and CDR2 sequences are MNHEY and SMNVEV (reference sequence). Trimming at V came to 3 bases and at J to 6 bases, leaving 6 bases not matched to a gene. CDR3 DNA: TGTGCCAGCAGTTTTTGGGGACAGGGATCTCAGCCCCAGCATTTT. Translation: CASSFWGQGSQPQHF.

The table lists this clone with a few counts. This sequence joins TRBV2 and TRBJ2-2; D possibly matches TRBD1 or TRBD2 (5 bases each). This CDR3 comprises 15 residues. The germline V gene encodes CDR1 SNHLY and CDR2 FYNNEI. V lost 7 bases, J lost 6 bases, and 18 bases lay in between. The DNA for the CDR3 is TGTGCCAGCAACGCGCAGGTTCGGGGACCCGGGGAGCTGTTTTTT. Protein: CASNAQVRGPGELFF.

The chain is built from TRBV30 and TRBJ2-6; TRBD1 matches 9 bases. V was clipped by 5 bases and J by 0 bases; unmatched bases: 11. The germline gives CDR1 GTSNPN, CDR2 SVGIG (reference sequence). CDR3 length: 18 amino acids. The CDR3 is CAWAITGGGISGANVLTF. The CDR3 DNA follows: TGTGCCTGGGCTATAACAGGGGGCGGGATCTCTGGGGCCAACGTCCTGACTTTC.

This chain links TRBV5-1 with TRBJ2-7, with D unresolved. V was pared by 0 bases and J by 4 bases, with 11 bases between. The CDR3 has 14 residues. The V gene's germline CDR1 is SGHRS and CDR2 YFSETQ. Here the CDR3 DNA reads TGCGCCAGCAGCTTGGCAAACGGGTTGTACGAGCAGTACTTC. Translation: CASSLANGLYEQYF. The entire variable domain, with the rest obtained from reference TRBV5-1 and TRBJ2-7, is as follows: KAGVTQTPRYLIKTRGQQVTLSCSPISGHRSVSWYQQTPGQGLQFLFEYFSETQRNKGNFPGRFSGRQFSNSRSEMNVSTLELGDSALYLCASSLANGLYEQYFGPGTRLTVT.

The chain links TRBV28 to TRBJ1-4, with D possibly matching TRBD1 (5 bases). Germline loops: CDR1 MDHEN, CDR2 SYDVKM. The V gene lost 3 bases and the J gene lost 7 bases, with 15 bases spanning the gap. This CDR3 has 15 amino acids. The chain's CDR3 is CASSLGGGGGEKLFF. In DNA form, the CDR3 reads TGTGCCAGCAGTTTGGGTGGGGGTGGCGGTGAAAAACTGTTTTTT.

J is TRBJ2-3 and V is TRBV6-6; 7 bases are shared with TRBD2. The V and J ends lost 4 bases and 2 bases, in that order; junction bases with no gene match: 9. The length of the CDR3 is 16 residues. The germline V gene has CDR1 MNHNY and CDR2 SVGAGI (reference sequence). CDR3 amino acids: CASSLSASGNTDTQYF. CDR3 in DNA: TGTGCCAGCAGTTTATCAGCTAGCGGAAACACAGATACGCAGTATTTT.

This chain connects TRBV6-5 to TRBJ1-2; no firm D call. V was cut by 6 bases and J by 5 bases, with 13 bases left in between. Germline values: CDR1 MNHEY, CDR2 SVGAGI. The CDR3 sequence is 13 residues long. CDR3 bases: TGTGCCAGCAGCCCCTCGGAGGGTTATGGCTACACCTTC. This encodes CASSPSEGYGYTF.

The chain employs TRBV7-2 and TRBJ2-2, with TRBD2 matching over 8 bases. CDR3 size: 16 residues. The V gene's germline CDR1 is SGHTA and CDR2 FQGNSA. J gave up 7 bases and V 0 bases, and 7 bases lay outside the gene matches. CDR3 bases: TGTGCCAGCAGCTTAGCCCCCGGGAGGGGAGGCGGGGAGCTGTTTTTT. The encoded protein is CASSLAPGRGGGELFF.

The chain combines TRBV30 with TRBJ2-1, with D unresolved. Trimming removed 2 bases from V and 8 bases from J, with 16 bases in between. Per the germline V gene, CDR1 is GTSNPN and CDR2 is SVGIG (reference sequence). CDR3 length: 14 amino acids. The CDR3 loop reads CAWSILTPGDEQFF. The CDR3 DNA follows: TGTGCCTGGAGTATCCTGACTCCGGGCGATGAGCAGTTCTTC.

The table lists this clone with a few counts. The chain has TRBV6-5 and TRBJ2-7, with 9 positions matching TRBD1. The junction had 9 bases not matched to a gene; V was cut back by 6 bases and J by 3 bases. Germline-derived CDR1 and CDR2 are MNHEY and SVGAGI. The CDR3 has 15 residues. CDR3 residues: CASRQNVGQGYEQYF. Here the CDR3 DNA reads TGTGCCAGCAGGCAAAACGTGGGACAGGGCTACGAGCAGTACTTC.

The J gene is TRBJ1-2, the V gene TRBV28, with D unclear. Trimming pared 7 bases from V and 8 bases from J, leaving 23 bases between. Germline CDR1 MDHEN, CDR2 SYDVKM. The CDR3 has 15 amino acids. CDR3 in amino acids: CASTLTVDLSYGYTF. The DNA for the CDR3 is TGTGCCAGCACCCTGACGGTGGACTTATCGTACGGCTACACCTTC.

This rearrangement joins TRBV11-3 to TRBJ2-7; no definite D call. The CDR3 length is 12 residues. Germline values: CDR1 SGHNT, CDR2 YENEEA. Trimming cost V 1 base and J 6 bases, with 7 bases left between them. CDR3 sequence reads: CASSLVDSEQYF. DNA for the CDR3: TGTGCCAGCAGCTTAGTGGATTCCGAGCAGTACTTC. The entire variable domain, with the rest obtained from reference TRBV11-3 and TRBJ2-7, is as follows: EAGVVQSPRYKIIEKKQPVAFWCNPISGHNTLYWYLQNLGQGPELLIRYENEEAVDDSQLPKDRFSAERLKGVDSTLKIQPAELGDSAVYLCASSLVDSEQYFGPGTRLTVT.

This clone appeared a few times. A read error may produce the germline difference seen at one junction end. The CDR3: CASSPRDGIYGYTF. The CDR3 bases are TGTGCCAGCTCTCCACGGGACGGTATCTATGGCTACACCTTC. This rearrangement joins TRBV18 to TRBJ1-2; the D gene is possibly TRBD1 (5 bases). CDR1 is KGHSH and CDR2 is LQKENI in the germline V gene. This CDR3 has 14 amino acids.